Each of the 19 T cell receptor beta chains below was sequenced from the same sample in a study of blood T cell repertoires in COVID-19. Sequencing used immunoSEQ multiplex PCR; TCRdb keeps in-frame clones, though not all of them. The sample contains about 62,000 clones, around 87% of which appear only once. Input material: peripheral blood. Receptor source: a woman in her sixties or seventies with COVID-19, enrolled during active disease.

The rearrangement links TRBV7-8 to TRBJ1-1, with D possibly being TRBD1 (5 bases). Trimming removed 5 bases from V and 3 bases from J, with 10 bases in between. Germline V lookup: CDR1 SGHVS, CDR2 FQNEAQ. This CDR3 has 13 amino acids. The CDR3 nucleotides read TGTGCCAGCAGCGTACGGGGGGACACTGAAGCTTTCTTT. Its translation is CASSVRGDTEAFF.

The chain has TRBV4-3 and TRBJ1-2; 9 positions match TRBD1. V trimming: 0 bases; J trimming: 8 bases; junction bases outside the gene matches: 7. The CDR3 covers 15 residues. Looked up from germline, CDR1 is LGHNA and CDR2 is YSLEER. The CDR3 region has the DNA TGCGCCAGCAGCCAAGATCTCGGACAGGGGAAAGGCTACACCTTC. Translated, it gives CASSQDLGQGKGYTF.

This sequence joins TRBV9 and TRBJ2-1; tentatively, D is TRBD2 (6 bases). Trimming shortened V by 0 bases and J by 2 bases, and 9 bases separated the two germline ends. Germline lookup yields CDR1 SGDLS and CDR2 YYNGEE. The CDR3 is 15 residues long. The CDR3 DNA reads TGTGCCAGCAGCGTAGCGGCGGGACCCTACAATGAGCAGTTCTTC. This encodes CASSVAAGPYNEQFF. Variable domain in full (rest from reference TRBV9 and TRBJ2-1): DSGVTQTPKHLITATGQRVTLRCSPRSGDLSVYWYQQSLDQGLQFLIQYYNGEERAKGNILERFSAQQFPDLHSELNLSSLELGDSALYFCASSVAAGPYNEQFFGPGTRLTVL.

This sequence joins TRBV3-1 (or the pseudogene TRBV3-2) and TRBJ1-5; TRBD1 matches at 7 bases. Trimming cost V 4 bases and J 2 bases; bases outside gene matches: 2. The CDR3 sequence is 14 residues long. The germline gives CDR1 LGHDT, CDR2 YNNKEL (reference sequence). The CDR3 protein is CASSRQGGNQPQHF. CDR3 nucleotide sequence: TGTGCCAGCAGCCGACAGGGAGGCAATCAGCCCCAGCATTTT.

This clone occurred once. V gene TRBV15 combines with J gene TRBJ1-5; tentatively, D is TRBD1 (5 bases). CDR3 length: 15 residues. Germline-derived CDR1 and CDR2 are LNHNV and YYDKDF (reference sequence). V lost 1 base, J lost 8 bases, and 15 bases lay in between. CDR3 DNA sequence: TGTGCCACCAGCAGAGTGATTGGGGGGACGAAGCCCCAGCATTTT. Its protein product is CATSRVIGGTKPQHF. Using reference TRBV15 and TRBJ1-5 for the parts outside the CDR3, the full variable domain is DAMVIQNPRYQVTQFGKPVTLSCSQTLNHNVMYWYQQKSSQAPKLLFHYYDKDFNNEADTPDNFQSRRPNTSFCFLDIRSPGLGDTAMYLCATSRVIGGTKPQHFGDGTRLSIL.

The sample holds one count of this clone. This chain links TRBV13 with TRBJ1-4; D is unclear. This CDR3 is 14 amino acids long. Deletions cut 4 bases from V and 8 bases from J, with 14 bases between. Germline values: CDR1 PRHDT, CDR2 FYEKMQ (reference sequence). CDR3 DNA: TGTGCCAGCAGCTCGCCTCGTGGCCGAGAAAAACTGTTTTTT. Protein product: CASSSPRGREKLFF.

This chain uses TRBV18 with TRBJ2-2; TRBD1 aligns across 10 bases. The germline CDR1 and CDR2 sequences are KGHSH and LQKENI. With 0 bases clipped from V and 4 bases from J, the junction kept 2 bases outside the gene matches. The CDR3 runs to 16 residues. The CDR3 region has the DNA TGTGCCAGCTCACCACCTAGACAGGGGGCCACCGGGGAGCTGTTTTTT. Translation: CASSPPRQGATGELFF. The complete variable domain, with remaining parts taken from reference TRBV18 and TRBJ2-2, reads NAGVMQNPRHLVRRRGQEARLRCSPMKGHSHVYWYRQLPEEGLKFMVYLQKENIIDESGMPKERFSAEFPKEGPSILRIQQVVRGDSAAYFCASSPPRQGATGELFFGEGSRLTVL.

In this sample, this clone turned up a few times. J is TRBJ1-5 and V is TRBV6-5; 8 bases align to TRBD1. This CDR3 has 15 amino acids. Germline V gives CDR1 MNHEY, CDR2 SVGAGI. The junction had 4 bases not matched to a gene; V was cut back by 6 bases and J by 0 bases. CDR3 sequence reads: CASSRDRNSNQPQHF. CDR3 sequence (DNA): TGTGCCAGCAGCCGGGACAGGAATAGCAATCAGCCCCAGCATTTT.

The chain couples TRBV30 to TRBJ1-3; no clear D gene. The CDR3 spans 15 residues. V dropped 0 bases and J dropped 0 bases, with 9 bases sitting between them. Germline loops: CDR1 GTSNPN, CDR2 SVGIG (reference sequence). Written as DNA, the CDR3 is TGTGCCTGGAGTGTAGGACTGGGCTCTGGAAACACCATATATTTT. This sequence encodes CAWSVGLGSGNTIYF.

The chain has TRBV9 and TRBJ2-7; 8 bases are shared with TRBD1. Germline V lookup: CDR1 SGDLS, CDR2 YYNGEE. The CDR3 runs 15 residues. Unmatched junction bases numbered 4, after V lost 2 bases and J lost 0 bases. The CDR3 sequence is CASSVGDRSSYEQYF. The CDR3 nucleotides read TGTGCCAGCAGCGTGGGGGACAGGAGCTCCTACGAGCAGTACTTC.

This clone was detected only once. This chain connects TRBV3-1 (or the pseudogene TRBV3-2) to TRBJ1-4, with 7 bases matching TRBD1. Germline CDR1 and CDR2: LGHDT and YNNKEL (reference sequence). CDR3 length equals 15 residues. V was pared by 4 bases and J by 4 bases, with 6 bases of the junction left unmatched. The CDR3 DNA reads TGTGCCAGCAGCCCCGACAGGGTTGGTAATGAAAAACTGTTTTTT. Encoded protein: CASSPDRVGNEKLFF.

The V gene is TRBV9, the J gene TRBJ2-5; no firm D call. Germline CDR1 reads SGDLS; CDR2 reads YYNGEE. This CDR3 has 14 residues. With 3 bases removed from V and 5 bases from J, the gap between germline ends came to 14 bases. The CDR3 is CASSAQVSYETQYF. CDR3 DNA sequence: TGTGCCAGCAGCGCTCAGGTTTCATACGAGACCCAGTACTTC.

DNA for the CDR3: TGTGCCAGCAGTTCGAACCCCCGCAGGGGATCAGATACGCAGTATTTT. Translated, it gives CASSSNPRRGSDTQYF. The chain recombines TRBV27 with TRBJ2-3; weak D call: TRBD1 (6 bases). The V gene lost 4 bases and the J gene lost 4 bases, with 18 bases spanning the gap. The CDR3 covers 16 residues. Looked up from germline, CDR1 is MNHEY and CDR2 is SMNVEV (reference sequence).

The chain is built from TRBV15 and TRBJ1-5; possible D gene TRBD1, 5 bases. Germline CDR1 reads LNHNV; CDR2 reads YYDKDF (reference sequence). Trimming shortened V by 4 bases and J by 0 bases, and 10 bases separated the two germline ends. This CDR3 region has 15 residues. CDR3 nucleotides: TGTGCCACCAGCACGGGGGGATATAGCAATCAGCCCCAGCATTTT. Amino acids: CATSTGGYSNQPQHF.

The chain joins TRBV3-1 (or the pseudogene TRBV3-2) to TRBJ2-1, with 9 bases that match TRBD2. CDR3 size: 16 residues. After removal of 1 base from V and 9 bases from J, the junction contained 10 bases not matched to a gene. Germline lookup yields CDR1 LGHDT and CDR2 YNNKEL (reference sequence). The CDR3 loop is CASSQGAGGPPLEQFF. CDR3 sequence (DNA): TGTGCCAGCAGCCAAGGGGCGGGAGGGCCTCCTCTTGAGCAGTTCTTC.

The CDR3 sequence: CASSESRAGMKTQYF. DNA of the CDR3: TGTGCCAGCAGTGAAAGTCGGGCAGGGATGAAGACCCAGTACTTC. J is TRBJ2-5 and V is TRBV2; perhaps TRBD1 as D (5 bases). The V gene's germline CDR1 is SNHLY and CDR2 FYNNEI. Trimming removed 2 bases from V and 6 bases from J, with 16 bases in between. The CDR3 runs 15 residues.

The chain has TRBV7-8 and TRBJ2-1, with 8 nucleotides matching TRBD2. The V segment lost 2 bases and the J segment 6 bases; nucleotides outside the gene matches: 6. Germline V lookup: CDR1 SGHVS, CDR2 FQNEAQ. The CDR3 runs to 15 residues. CDR3 in DNA: TGTGCCAGCAGCTTAACGGGAGGGCAAGGCAATGAGCAGTTCTTC. It encodes CASSLTGGQGNEQFF.

Only one count was recorded for this clone. The genes are TRBV6-6 and TRBJ2-1, with 10 bases identical to TRBD2. The CDR3 has 15 residues. Germline CDR1 MNHNY, CDR2 SVGAGI (reference sequence). V was clipped by 4 bases and J by 3 bases; unmatched bases: 3. Here the CDR3 DNA reads TGTGCCAGCAGTTCCACTAGCGGGATCTACAATGAGCAGTTCTTC. Protein sequence: CASSSTSGIYNEQFF.

The chain is built from TRBV14 and TRBJ1-1, with D possibly being TRBD1 (6 bases). CDR1 is SGHDN and CDR2 is FVKESK in the germline V gene. Trimming cost V 0 bases and J 3 bases, with 17 bases left between them. This CDR3 spans 17 amino acids. The CDR3 DNA is TGTGCCAGCAGCCAAGAGCTAGGGGGATTTATCTACACTGAAGCTTTCTTT. This codes for CASSQELGGFIYTEAFF.